The T cell receptor beta chain described here comes from a study of T cells expressing NK-cell markers. Study as a whole: Underlying the TCR beta repertoires were sorted CD3+CD56+NKG2C+, CD3+CD56+NKG2C- and CD3+CD56-NKG2C+ T cells. The authors sequenced eight donors, of whom seven were HCMV-seropositive and one was seronegative.

Germline-derived CDR1 and CDR2 are MNHEY and SVGEGT. CDR3 size: 13 residues. Concerning this clonotype: The antigen remains unidentified.

With UMIs, 5'RACE template switching was used to make TCR beta cDNA. TCRdb re-called the 5' RACE reads and gives one entry per CDR3 protein, without DNA. The sample has roughly 300,000 distinct CDR3 sequences. General study findings and limits: In four donors, dominant clonotypes made up about 25-60.1% of CD3+CD56-NKG2C+ cells.

Sequencing was performed on blood T cells: a sorted CD56 or NKG2C T cell subset, CD4+ or CD8+ T cells, or bulk PBMC T cells (not recorded which). The receptor was derived from a woman aged 18 to 69 in good health. The J gene is TRBJ2-4, the V gene TRBV6-2 or TRBV6-3; TCRdb's D call of TRBD1 is untestable without DNA. CDR3 residues: CASNPGPLNIQYF.